These 20 T cell receptor beta chains were sequenced from one sample in a study of cytomegalovirus exposure and HLA in healthy donors. In the PCR, 60 Vbeta and 13 Jbeta primers were used. Profiling relied on immunoSEQ multiplex PCR, and the TCRdb table lists in-frame clones only, not all of them. This sample's table reports 100,000 to 150,000 clones. Material: PBMCs. These receptors were taken from a woman between 35 and 50 years old in good health and CMV-seropositive.

The CDR3 protein is CASRLGQGNGYTF. Here the CDR3 DNA reads TGCGCCAGCAGGCTTGGACAGGGGAATGGCTACACCTTC. The chain couples TRBV5-1 to TRBJ1-2; TRBD1 aligns across 9 bases. The CDR3 is made up of 13 amino acids. Germline V CDR1 and CDR2: SGHRS, YFSETQ. The V and J ends lost 5 bases and 6 bases, in that order; junction bases with no gene match: 5.

The J gene is TRBJ2-1, the V gene TRBV19; 13 bases match TRBD2. There are 16 residues in the CDR3. Germline CDR1 reads LNHDA; CDR2 reads SQIVND (reference sequence). Trimming removed 7 bases from V and 0 bases from J; junction bases left unmatched: 3. CDR3 sequence (DNA): TGTGCCAGTAAGTGGACTAGCGGGAGCTCCTACAATGAGCAGTTCTTC. Protein sequence: CASKWTSGSSYNEQFF.

The gene calls are TRBV5-1 and TRBJ1-5; a weak D match, TRBD1 (6 bases). V lost 5 bases, J lost 4 bases, and 16 bases lay in between. Germline-derived CDR1 and CDR2 are SGHRS and YFSETQ. The CDR3 loop spans 15 amino acids. CDR3 sequence (DNA): TGCGCCAGCAGTCCAACCCCCGGGACAAATCAGCCCCAGCATTTT. It is translated as CASSPTPGTNQPQHF.

This chain uses TRBV7-2 with TRBJ2-1; D might be TRBD2 (5 bases). Trimming stripped 2 bases from V and 12 bases from J, with 11 bases between. Germline loops: CDR1 SGHTA, CDR2 FQGNSA. The CDR3 is made up of 12 amino acids. In nucleotides, the CDR3 is TGTGCCAGCAGCTTATTACTAGGCGGGCAGTTCTTC. The encoded protein is CASSLLLGGQFF.

The chain recombines TRBV28 with TRBJ1-3; TRBD1 might be the D (6 bases). V lost 4 bases to trimming and J lost 2 bases, with 15 bases between them. Germline V gene sequence: CDR1 MDHEN, CDR2 SYDVKM. The CDR3 is made up of 16 amino acids. Written as DNA, the CDR3 is TGTGCCAGCAGTTCGGGGACATTCAGGCCTGGAAACACCATATATTTT. Protein sequence: CASSSGTFRPGNTIYF.

Comments on this clone: The junction departs from the called germline gene at one end, perhaps through a read error. The chain has TRBV6-5 and TRBJ2-7, with 7 nucleotides matching TRBD2. The CDR3 sequence is 14 residues long. Germline V gene data show CDR1 as MNHEY and CDR2 as SVGAGI. Here the CDR3 DNA reads TGTGCCAGCAGAAACCGGGAGGCCTCCCACGAGCAGTACTTC. It yields the protein CASRNREASHEQYF.

The chain couples TRBV5-1 to TRBJ2-7; TRBD2 agrees at 8 bases. The length of the CDR3 is 16 residues. The junction had 16 bases not matched to a gene; V was cut back by 7 bases and J by 4 bases. Looked up from germline, CDR1 is SGHRS and CDR2 is YFSETQ. The CDR3 DNA is TGCGCCAGCGGGAACGGCGGGAGGTCTGGAATTTACGAGCAGTACTTC. It translates to CASGNGGRSGIYEQYF.

The rearrangement uses TRBV6-5 and TRBJ2-7; D remains unclear. The CDR3 runs 15 residues. CDR1 and CDR2 (germline): MNHEY, SVGAGI. V was pared by 0 bases and J by 2 bases, with 11 bases between. DNA for the CDR3: TGTGCCAGCAGTTACTCAGTTCAGATCACCTACGAGCAGTACTTC. Translating gives CASSYSVQITYEQYF.

The gene calls are TRBV5-4 and TRBJ2-5; 16 nucleotides agree with TRBD2. V was clipped by 4 bases and J by 5 bases; unmatched bases: 5. The CDR3 has 16 residues. CDR1 is SGHNT and CDR2 is YYREEE in the germline V gene (reference sequence). The CDR3 spells CASSQGLAGGRETQYF. In DNA, the CDR3 is TGTGCCAGCAGCCAGGGACTAGCGGGAGGGCGGGAGACCCAGTACTTC.

Written as DNA, the CDR3 is TGCGCCAGCAGCTTGACCGGGACTAGCGTCCTTTTCGACGGGGAGCTGTTTTTT. Residues: CASSLTGTSVLFDGELFF. This chain joins TRBV5-1 and TRBJ2-2, with 10 bases that match TRBD2. CDR1 is SGHRS, CDR2 YFSETQ, per germline. The CDR3 spans 18 residues. With V trimmed by 1 base and J by 7 bases, 13 bases remained unmatched.

The genes are TRBV7-9 and TRBJ1-1; D is perhaps TRBD1 (6 bases). The ends were cut back, 8 bases at V and 2 bases at J, with 12 bases in the middle. This CDR3 comprises 13 residues. Germline-derived CDR1 and CDR2 are SEHNR and FQNEAQ (reference sequence). The CDR3, as DNA: TGTGCCAGCCAGAAGGACAGTAACACTGAAGCTTTCTTT. This gives the protein CASQKDSNTEAFF. The full variable domain, completed using reference TRBV7-9 and TRBJ1-1, is DTGVSQNPRHKITKRGQNVTFRCDPISEHNRLYWYRQTLGQGPEFLTYFQNEAQLEKSRLLSDRFSAERPKGSFSTLEIQRTEQGDSAMYLCASQKDSNTEAFFGQGTRLTVV.

The chain has TRBV10-3 and TRBJ1-5; 8 positions match TRBD1. The V gene end was trimmed by 2 bases and the J gene end by 5 bases; junction bases not matched to a gene: 2. The CDR3 runs to 14 residues. Per the germline V gene, CDR1 is ENHRY and CDR2 is SYGVKD. The chain's CDR3 is CAISEGQGDQPQHF. DNA for the CDR3: TGTGCCATCAGTGAGGGACAGGGTGATCAGCCCCAGCATTTT.

The chain uses TRBV19 and TRBJ2-7; the D is unclear. CDR3 length equals 14 residues. CDR1 and CDR2 (germline): LNHDA, SQIVND (reference sequence). Trimming left V 3 bases short and J 5 bases short, with 14 bases between. The CDR3 spells CASSIYYPEDEQYF. The CDR3 DNA sequence: TGTGCCAGTAGTATCTACTACCCCGAGGACGAGCAGTACTTC.

The chain couples TRBV30 to TRBJ1-1, with no clear D. The CDR3 extends over 11 amino acids. Trimming left V 7 bases short and J 4 bases short, with 10 bases between. CDR1 and CDR2 from the germline V gene are GTSNPN and SVGIG (reference sequence). DNA of the CDR3: TGTGCCTCTAATCGAGGCACTGAAGCTTTCTTT. Translating it yields CASNRGTEAFF.

This chain uses TRBV7-9 with TRBJ2-7; 7 nucleotides match TRBD1. The ends lost 4 bases at V and 4 bases at J; junction bases unmatched: 10. The CDR3 has 15 amino acids. Germline CDR1 is SEHNR and CDR2 is FQNEAQ (reference sequence). The CDR3 bases are TGTGCCAGCAGCTCCCCGGGACAGAGAGTTTACGAGCAGTACTTC. This translates into CASSSPGQRVYEQYF.

The rearrangement uses TRBV29-1 and TRBJ2-7; 7 bases match TRBD1. The germline V gene encodes CDR1 SQVTM and CDR2 ANQGSEA. The V and J ends lost 1 base and 0 bases, in that order; junction bases with no gene match: 12. This CDR3 region has 17 residues. CDR3 DNA: TGCAGCGTTGAAGCCCCTGGAGGACAGGAGAGCTCCTACGAGCAGTACTTC. It codes for CSVEAPGGQESSYEQYF.

V is TRBV9 and J is TRBJ2-2; D gene uncertain. The CDR3 sequence is 12 residues long. Trimming removed 0 bases from V and 5 bases from J, with 2 bases in between. Germline V gene lookup returns CDR1 SGDLS and CDR2 YYNGEE. The CDR3 here is CASSVATGELFF. The CDR3 DNA reads as TGTGCCAGCAGCGTAGCTACCGGGGAGCTGTTTTTT.

The chain couples TRBV15 to TRBJ2-1; 14 bases map to TRBD2. Germline values: CDR1 LNHNV, CDR2 YYDKDF (reference sequence). The CDR3 sequence is 19 residues long. Unmatched junction bases numbered 12, after V lost 0 bases and J lost 8 bases. CDR3 loop: CATSRDLMTSGRALYEQFF. DNA of the CDR3: TGTGCCACCAGCAGAGATCTAATGACTAGCGGGAGGGCCTTATATGAGCAGTTCTTC.

V is TRBV7-3 and J is TRBJ2-1; D perhaps matches TRBD2 (5 bases). Deletions cut 5 bases from V and 5 bases from J, with 10 bases between. CDR3 length: 13 amino acids. Germline V gene lookup returns CDR1 SGHTA and CDR2 FQGTGA. CDR3 amino acids: CASSQRMNNEQFF. As DNA, the CDR3 is TGTGCCAGCAGCCAGCGGATGAACAATGAGCAGTTCTTC.

The rearrangement links TRBV2 to TRBJ2-3; 8 nucleotides align to TRBD2. CDR1 and CDR2 (germline): SNHLY, FYNNEI. The CDR3 loop spans 17 amino acids. V lost 9 bases and J lost 4; bases outside the gene matches: 18. CDR3 region: CASRQPPGLGDSDTQYF. In nucleotides, the CDR3 is TGTGCCAGTCGCCAACCCCCGGGACTAGGGGATTCAGATACGCAGTATTTT.